This TCR beta chain was sequenced in a study of T cell repertoires in cytomegalovirus infection (dated by TCRdb to the late 2010s). Background for the entire study: Peptide stimulations targeted recently identified HLA-C-restricted CMV epitopes, whose presentation resists viral immunomodulation, together with well-studied HLA-B-restricted epitopes. Donor HLA type was relevant to the analysis, because carriage of CMV infection together with the matching HLA type was indicated by public TCR beta signatures.

This clonotype was seen many times. This clone's antigen is unknown. One base away there is no much larger clone; base qualities are not given. From a lookup of the germline V gene, CDR1 and CDR2 are SGHVS and FQNEAQ. Including cysteine and phenylalanine, the CDR3 has 12 amino acids. Only the CDR3 portion is preserved as DNA: 36 bases, with reading frame beginning at the first base. Between the V and J ends, shortened by 4 bases and 7 bases respectively, the junction contains 7 bases. The sample's treatment or condition label is to be understood as: in vitro stimulation with specific CMV peptide epitopes to enrich CMV-specific T cells. Sequencing was performed on an Illumina HiSeq 1500. Starting from the raw public reads, TCRdb applied fastp trimming at Q25, assembled clones with MiXCR and retained in-frame beta chains. Rows with one shared CDR3 protein collapse into an entry with the most common genes and DNA. The sample table lists about half a million distinct CDR3 sequences, around 30% of them with a count of one. The top ten clonotypes cover 17% of the sample.

Results the study describes overall, beyond this receptor: In both this cohort and an independent cohort of 352 donors, the cumulative frequency of public TCR beta family members distinguished carriers of CMV infection plus the relevant HLA type. The ex vivo response was dominated by HLA-C-restricted CMV-specific TCR beta clonotypes, which also provided the single most frequent clonotype in two of eight donors.

The V gene is TRBV7-8 and the J gene is TRBJ2-2, with the D segment identity uncertain. This receptor was taken from a human donor in good health (CMV status not recorded). Some clones in this sample may be carry-over from other donors' samples. The sequencing used cultured PBMCs, collected from culture after CMV antigen stimulation. The CDR3 region reads CASSSGNGELFF. The DNA sequence follows: TGTGCCAGCAGCTCGGGTAACGGGGAGCTGTTTTTT.